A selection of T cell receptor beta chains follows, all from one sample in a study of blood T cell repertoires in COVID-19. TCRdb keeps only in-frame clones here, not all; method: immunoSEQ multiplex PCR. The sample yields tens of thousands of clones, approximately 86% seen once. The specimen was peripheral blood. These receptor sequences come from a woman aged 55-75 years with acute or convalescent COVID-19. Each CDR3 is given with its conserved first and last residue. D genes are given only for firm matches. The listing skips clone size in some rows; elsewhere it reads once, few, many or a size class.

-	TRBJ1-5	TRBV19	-	TGTGCCAGTAGGCCTGCGAGCAATCAGCCCCAGCATTTT	CASRPASNQPQHF
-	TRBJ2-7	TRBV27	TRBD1	TGTGCCAGCAGGTCCCACAGGGGCGTTAGCTACGAGCAGTACTTC	CASRSHRGVSYEQYF
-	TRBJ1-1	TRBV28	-	TGTGCCAGCAGTATCCCTAAGAGCACTGAAGCTTTCTTT	CASSIPKSTEAFF
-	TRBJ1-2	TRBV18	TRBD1	TGTGCCAGCTCACCGCCCTCGAGGGACAGGGCCTATGGCTACACCTTC	CASSPPSRDRAYGYTF
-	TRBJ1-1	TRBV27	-	TGTGCCAGCAGAGGGGTCATGAACACTGAAGCTTTCTTT	CASRGVMNTEAFF
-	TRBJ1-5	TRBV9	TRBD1	TGTGCCAGCAGCGCGGGACAGGGAAGCAATCAGCCCCAGCATTTT	CASSAGQGSNQPQHF
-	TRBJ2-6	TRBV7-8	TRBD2	TGTGCCAGCAGCCCCCTTGTGGCACTAGCGGGCTCTGGGGCCAACGTCCTGACTTTC	CASSPLVALAGSGANVLTF
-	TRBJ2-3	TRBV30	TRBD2	TGTGCCTGCACCAAGAGCGGGGGGGCAGATACGCAGTATTTT	CACTKSGGADTQYF
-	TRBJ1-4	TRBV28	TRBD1	TGTGCCAGCAGTCCACTTACCTCGCACCGGGACAGGACTAATGAAAAACTGTTTTTT	CASSPLTSHRDRTNEKLFF
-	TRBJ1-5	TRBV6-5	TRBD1	TGTGCCAGCAGTTCCCTGGACAGGGGGTTTAATCAGCCCCAGCATTTT	CASSSLDRGFNQPQHF
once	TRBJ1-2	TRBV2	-	TGTGCCAGCAGATTTACAGAGGGATATGGCTACACCTTC	CASRFTEGYGYTF
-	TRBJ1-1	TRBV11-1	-	TGTGCCAGCAGCTTGGGACACAACACTGAAGCTTTCTTT	CASSLGHNTEAFF
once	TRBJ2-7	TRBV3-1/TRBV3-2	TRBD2	TGTGCCAGCAGCCACCGGGACGGGGGGTACGAGCAGTACTTC	CASSHRDGGYEQYF
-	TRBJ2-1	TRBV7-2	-	TGTGCCAGCAGCTCAACCTTAGACCCCGGGTTCTTAACTTACAATGAGCAGTTCTTC	CASSSTLDPGFLTYNEQFF
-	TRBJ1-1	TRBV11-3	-	TGTGCCAGCAGCTTAGGGCCAGGGACTGAAGCTTTCTTT	CASSLGPGTEAFF
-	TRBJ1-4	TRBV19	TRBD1	TGTGCCAGTAGTACTACCACGACAGGGCGAAATGAAAAACTGTTTTTT	CASSTTTTGRNEKLFF
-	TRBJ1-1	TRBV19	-	TGTGCCAGTAGTATTTCGGACTCCAACACTGAAGCTTTCTTT	CASSISDSNTEAFF
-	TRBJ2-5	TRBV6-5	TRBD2	TGTGCCAGCAGTCTAGCGGGGAGGAGGGGGACCCAGTACTTC	CASSLAGRRGTQYF
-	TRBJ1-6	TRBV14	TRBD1	TGTGCCAGCAGCCAAAGATTTACGTGGGACAGAAATTCACCCCTCCACTTT	CASSQRFTWDRNSPLHF
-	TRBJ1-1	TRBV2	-	TGTGCCAGCAGTGAAGCACCGACAGGTTACATGAACACTGAAGCTTTCTTT	CASSEAPTGYMNTEAFF
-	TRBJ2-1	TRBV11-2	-	TGTGCCAGCAGCTCCCGAGGCGCGAGCAATGAGCAGTTCTTC	CASSSRGASNEQFF
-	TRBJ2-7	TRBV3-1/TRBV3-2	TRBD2	TGTGCCAGCAGCCAAGAATGGGGGGGAGGAGGAGAGCAGTACTTC	CASSQEWGGGGEQYF
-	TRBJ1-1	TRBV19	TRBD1	TGTGCCAGTAGTAAGGGACAGGGGAGAAGCACTGAAGCTTTCTTT	CASSKGQGRSTEAFF
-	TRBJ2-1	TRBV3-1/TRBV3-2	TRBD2	TGTGCCAGCAGCTCCGGGACTCTCGGGGGGAATGAGCAGTTCTTC	CASSSGTLGGNEQFF
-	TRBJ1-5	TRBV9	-	TGTGCCAGCAGCGCTACAGGGAATCAGCCCCAGCATTTT	CASSATGNQPQHF
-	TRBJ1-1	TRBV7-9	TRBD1	TGTGCCAGCAGCTCTGGGAGAATCGGGACAGGGGGCACTGAAGCTTTCTTT	CASSSGRIGTGGTEAFF
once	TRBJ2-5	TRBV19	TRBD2	TGTGCCAGTAGCGGGACTATTCAAGAGACCCAGTACTTC	CASSGTIQETQYF
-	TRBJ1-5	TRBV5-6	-	TGTGCCAGCAGCCGCTTTACAGGGCTAAACAATCAGCCCCAGCATTTT	CASSRFTGLNNQPQHF
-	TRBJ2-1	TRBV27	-	TGTGCCAGCAGTGGAGTCAACAATGAGCAGTTCTTC	CASSGVNNEQFF
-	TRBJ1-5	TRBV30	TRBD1	TGTGCCTGGAGTCGGACAGGCGTTAGCAATCAGCCCCAGCATTTT	CAWSRTGVSNQPQHF
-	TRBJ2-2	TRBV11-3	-	TGTGCCAGCAGCGCTAGTGGCGTTAACACCGGGGAGCTGTTTTTT	CASSASGVNTGELFF
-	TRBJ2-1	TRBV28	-	TGTGCCAGCAGTTTAGTATCAGGGTCCGACGAGCTGTTCTTC	CASSLVSGSDELFF
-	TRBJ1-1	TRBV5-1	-	TGCGCCAGCAGGCCCCGGTTGAACACTGAAGCTTTCTTT	CASRPRLNTEAFF
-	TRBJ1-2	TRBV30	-	TGTGCCTGGAGTGTATCGGGTCCCAGCTACACCTTC	CAWSVSGPSYTF
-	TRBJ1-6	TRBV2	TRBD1	TGTGCCAGCAGTGCGACAGGGTTATCCGCCTCTAATTCACCCCTCCACTTT	CASSATGLSASNSPLHF
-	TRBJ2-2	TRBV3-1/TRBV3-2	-	TGTGCCAGCAGCCAAGTTCGACAACGGAACACCGGGGAGCTGTTTTTT	CASSQVRQRNTGELFF
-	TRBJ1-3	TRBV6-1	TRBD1	TGTGCCAGCAGTGAGGGACAGTCCTCTGGAAACACCATATATTTT	CASSEGQSSGNTIYF
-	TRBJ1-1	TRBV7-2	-	TGTGCCAGCAGCTCGGGGGGGGGATCAACTGAAGCTTTCTTT	CASSSGGGSTEAFF
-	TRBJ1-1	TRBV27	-	TGTGCCAGCAGTTTATTACCAGGTGAAGCTTTCTTT	CASSLLPGEAFF
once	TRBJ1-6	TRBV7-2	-	TGTGCCAGCAGCTTAGGTCTGAGGACTAGGAGATCACCCCTCCACTTT	CASSLGLRTRRSPLHF
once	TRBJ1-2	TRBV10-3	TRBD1	TGTGCCATCACTGAAGGGACAGGGGACTCTACTAACTATGGCTACACCTTC	CAITEGTGDSTNYGYTF
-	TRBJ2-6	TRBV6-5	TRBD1	TGTGCCAGCAGTTACAGCGCAGGGGGTGGGGCCAACGTCCTGACTTTC	CASSYSAGGGANVLTF
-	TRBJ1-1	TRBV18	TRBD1	TGTGCCAGCTCAAACCAAGGGGGCCGAGGGTCCGTAAACACTGAAGCTTTCTTT	CASSNQGGRGSVNTEAFF
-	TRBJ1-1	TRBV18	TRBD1	TGTGCCAGCTCACCTGGACAGGTCCTGAACACTGAAGCTTTCTTT	CASSPGQVLNTEAFF
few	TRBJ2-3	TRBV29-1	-	TGCAGCGTTGCCGGAACAGGGACAGATACGCAGTATTTT	CSVAGTGTDTQYF
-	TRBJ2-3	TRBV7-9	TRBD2	TGTGCCAGCAGCCCCCGGACTAGCAGCCGCACAGATACGCAGTATTTT	CASSPRTSSRTDTQYF
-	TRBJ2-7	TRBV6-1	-	TGTGCCAGCAGTGAACAATGGCCCTACGAGCAGTACTTC	CASSEQWPYEQYF